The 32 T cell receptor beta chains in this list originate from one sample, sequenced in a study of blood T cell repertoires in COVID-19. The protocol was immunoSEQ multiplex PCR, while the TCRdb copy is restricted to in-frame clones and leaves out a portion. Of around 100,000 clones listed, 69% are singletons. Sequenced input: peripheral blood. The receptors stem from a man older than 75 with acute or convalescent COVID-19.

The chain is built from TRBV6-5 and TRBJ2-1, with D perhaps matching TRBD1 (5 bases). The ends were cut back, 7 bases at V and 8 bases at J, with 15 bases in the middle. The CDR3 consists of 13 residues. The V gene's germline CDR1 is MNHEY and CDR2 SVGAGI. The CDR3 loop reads CASTFNVGHEQFF. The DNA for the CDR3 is TGTGCCAGCACCTTTAATGTGGGGCATGAGCAGTTCTTC.

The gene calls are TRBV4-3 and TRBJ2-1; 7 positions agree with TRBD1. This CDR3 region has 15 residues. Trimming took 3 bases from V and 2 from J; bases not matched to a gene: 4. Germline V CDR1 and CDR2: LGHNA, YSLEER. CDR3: CASSQQTGTYNEQFF. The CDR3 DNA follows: TGCGCCAGCAGCCAGCAGACAGGGACCTACAATGAGCAGTTCTTC.

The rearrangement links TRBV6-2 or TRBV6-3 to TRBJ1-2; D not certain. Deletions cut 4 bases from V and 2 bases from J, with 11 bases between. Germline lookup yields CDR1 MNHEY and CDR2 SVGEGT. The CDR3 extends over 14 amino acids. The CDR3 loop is CASSLQSLNYGYTF. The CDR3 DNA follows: TGTGCCAGCAGTTTACAGAGCCTGAACTATGGCTACACCTTC.

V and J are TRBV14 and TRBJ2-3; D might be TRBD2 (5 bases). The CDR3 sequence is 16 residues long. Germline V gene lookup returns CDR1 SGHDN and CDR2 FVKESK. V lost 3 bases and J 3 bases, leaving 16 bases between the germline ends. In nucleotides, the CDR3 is TGTGCCAGCAGCCAGGGTTCGACTATTTTAACAGATACGCAGTATTTT. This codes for CASSQGSTILTDTQYF.

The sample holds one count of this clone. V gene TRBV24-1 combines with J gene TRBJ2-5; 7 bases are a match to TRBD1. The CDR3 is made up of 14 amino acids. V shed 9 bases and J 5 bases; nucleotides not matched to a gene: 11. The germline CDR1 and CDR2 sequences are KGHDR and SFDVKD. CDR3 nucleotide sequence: TGTGCCACCGGTCCAGGGGGTTCCGGGGAGACCCAGTACTTC. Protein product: CATGPGGSGETQYF.

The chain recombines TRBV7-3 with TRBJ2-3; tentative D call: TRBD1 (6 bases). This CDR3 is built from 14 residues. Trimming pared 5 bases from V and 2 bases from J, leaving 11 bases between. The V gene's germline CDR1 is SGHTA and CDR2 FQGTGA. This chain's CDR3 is CASSPGQNTDTQYF. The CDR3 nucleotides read TGTGCCAGCAGCCCCGGACAGAACACAGATACGCAGTATTTT.

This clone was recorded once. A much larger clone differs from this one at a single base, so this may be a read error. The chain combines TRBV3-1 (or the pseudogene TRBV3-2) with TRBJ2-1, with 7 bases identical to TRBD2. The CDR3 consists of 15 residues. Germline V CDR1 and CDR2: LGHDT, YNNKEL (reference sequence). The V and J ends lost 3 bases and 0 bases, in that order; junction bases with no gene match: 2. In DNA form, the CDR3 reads TGTGCCAGCAGCCACGGGAGGAGCTCCTACAATGAGCAGTTCTTC. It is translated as CASSHGRSSYNEQFF.

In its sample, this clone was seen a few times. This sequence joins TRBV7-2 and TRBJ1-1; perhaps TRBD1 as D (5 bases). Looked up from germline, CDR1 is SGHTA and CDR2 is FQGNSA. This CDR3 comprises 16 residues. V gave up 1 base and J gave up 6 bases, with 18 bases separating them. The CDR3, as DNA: TGTGCCAGCAGCTTAGGCTTTTCAGCACCGGGGGCTGAAGCTTTCTTT. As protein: CASSLGFSAPGAEAFF.

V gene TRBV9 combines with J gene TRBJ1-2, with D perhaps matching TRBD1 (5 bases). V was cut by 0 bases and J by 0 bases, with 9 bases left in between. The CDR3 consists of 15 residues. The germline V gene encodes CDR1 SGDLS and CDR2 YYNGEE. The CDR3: CASSVDLGANYGYTF. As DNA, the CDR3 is TGTGCCAGCAGCGTAGATCTAGGGGCTAACTATGGCTACACCTTC.

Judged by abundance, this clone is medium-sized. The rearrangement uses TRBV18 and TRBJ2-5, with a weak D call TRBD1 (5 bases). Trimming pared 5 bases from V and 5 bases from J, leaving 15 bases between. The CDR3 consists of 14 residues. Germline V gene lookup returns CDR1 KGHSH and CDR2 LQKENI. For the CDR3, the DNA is TGTGCCAGCTCAAAGGGGCCTTTAGGGGAGACCCAGTACTTC. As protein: CASSKGPLGETQYF.

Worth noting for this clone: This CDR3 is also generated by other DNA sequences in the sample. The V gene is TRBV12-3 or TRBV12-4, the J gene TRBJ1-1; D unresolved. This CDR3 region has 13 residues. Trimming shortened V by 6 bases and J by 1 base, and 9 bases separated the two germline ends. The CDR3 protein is CASSKAGNTEAFF. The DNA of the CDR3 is TGTGCCAGCAGCAAGGCAGGGAACACTGAAGCTTTCTTT.

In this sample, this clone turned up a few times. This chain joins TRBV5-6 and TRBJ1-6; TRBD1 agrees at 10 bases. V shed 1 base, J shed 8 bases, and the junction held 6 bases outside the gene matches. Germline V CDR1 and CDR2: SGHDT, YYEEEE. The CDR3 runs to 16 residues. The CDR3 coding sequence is TGTGCCAGCAGCTTGTACGTCGGGACAGGGGATTCACCCCTCCACTTT. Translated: CASSLYVGTGDSPLHF.

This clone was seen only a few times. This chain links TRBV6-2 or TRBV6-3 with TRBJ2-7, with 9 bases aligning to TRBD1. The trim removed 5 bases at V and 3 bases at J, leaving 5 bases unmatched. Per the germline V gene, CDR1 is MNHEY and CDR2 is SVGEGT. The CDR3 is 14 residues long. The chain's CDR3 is CASSRDREFYEQYF. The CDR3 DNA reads TGTGCCAGCAGTAGGGACAGGGAATTCTACGAGCAGTACTTC.

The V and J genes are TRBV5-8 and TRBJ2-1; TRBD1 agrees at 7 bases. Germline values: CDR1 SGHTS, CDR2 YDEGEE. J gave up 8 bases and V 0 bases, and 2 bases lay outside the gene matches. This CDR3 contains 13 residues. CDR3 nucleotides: TGTGCCAGCAGCTTGGGACAGGGCTATGAGCAGTTCTTC. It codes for CASSLGQGYEQFF.

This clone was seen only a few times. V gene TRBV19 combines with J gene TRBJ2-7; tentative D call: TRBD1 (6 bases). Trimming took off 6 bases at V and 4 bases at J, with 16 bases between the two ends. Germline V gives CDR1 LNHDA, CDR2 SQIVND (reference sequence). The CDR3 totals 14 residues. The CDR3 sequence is CASRVRGDSYEQYF. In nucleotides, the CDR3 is TGTGCCAGTAGAGTCAGGGGAGATAGTTACGAGCAGTACTTC. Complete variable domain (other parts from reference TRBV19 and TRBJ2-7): DGGITQSPKYLFRKEGQNVTLSCEQNLNHDAMYWYRQDPGQGLRLIYYSQIVNDFQKGDIAEGYSVSREKKESFPLTVTSAQKNPTAFYLCASRVRGDSYEQYFGPGTRLTVT.

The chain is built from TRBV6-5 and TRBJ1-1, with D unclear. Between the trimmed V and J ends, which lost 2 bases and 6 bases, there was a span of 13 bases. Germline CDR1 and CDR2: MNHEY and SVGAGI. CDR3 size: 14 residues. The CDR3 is CASSYGSVLPEAFF. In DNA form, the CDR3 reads TGTGCCAGCAGTTACGGCTCAGTTTTGCCTGAAGCTTTCTTT.

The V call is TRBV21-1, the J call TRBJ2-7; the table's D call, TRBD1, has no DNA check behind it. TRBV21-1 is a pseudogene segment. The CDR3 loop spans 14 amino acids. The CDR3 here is CASSTWAPAYEQYF. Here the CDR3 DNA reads TGTGCCAGCAGCACCTGGGCCCCCGCCTACGAGCAGTACTTC.

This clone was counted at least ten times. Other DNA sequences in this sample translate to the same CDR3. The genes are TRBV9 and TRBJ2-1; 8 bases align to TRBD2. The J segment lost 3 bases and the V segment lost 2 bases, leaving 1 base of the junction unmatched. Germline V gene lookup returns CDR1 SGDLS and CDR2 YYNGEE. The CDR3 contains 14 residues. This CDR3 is CASSVTSGYNEQFF. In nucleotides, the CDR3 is TGTGCCAGCAGCGTCACTAGCGGCTACAATGAGCAGTTCTTC.

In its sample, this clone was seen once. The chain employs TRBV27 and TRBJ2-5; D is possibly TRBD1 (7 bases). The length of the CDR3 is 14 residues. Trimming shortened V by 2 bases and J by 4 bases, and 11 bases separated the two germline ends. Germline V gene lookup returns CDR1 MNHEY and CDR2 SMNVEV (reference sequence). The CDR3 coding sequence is TGTGCCAGCAGTTTAAGGCAGGGGGGAGAGACCCAGTACTTC. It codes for CASSLRQGGETQYF.

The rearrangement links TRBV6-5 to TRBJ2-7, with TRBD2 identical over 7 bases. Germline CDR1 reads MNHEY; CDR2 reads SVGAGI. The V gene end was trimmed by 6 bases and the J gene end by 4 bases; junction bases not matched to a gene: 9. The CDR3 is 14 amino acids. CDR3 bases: TGTGCCAGCAGGGAGGCCGGACTAGTTTACGAGCAGTACTTC. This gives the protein CASREAGLVYEQYF.

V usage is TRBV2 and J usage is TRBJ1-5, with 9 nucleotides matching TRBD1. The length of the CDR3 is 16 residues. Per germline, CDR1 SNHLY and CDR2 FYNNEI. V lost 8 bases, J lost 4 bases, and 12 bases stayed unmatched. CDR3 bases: TGTGCCAGCCAAGACCAACAGGGGGCAGGAAATCAGCCCCAGCATTTT. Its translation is CASQDQQGAGNQPQHF.

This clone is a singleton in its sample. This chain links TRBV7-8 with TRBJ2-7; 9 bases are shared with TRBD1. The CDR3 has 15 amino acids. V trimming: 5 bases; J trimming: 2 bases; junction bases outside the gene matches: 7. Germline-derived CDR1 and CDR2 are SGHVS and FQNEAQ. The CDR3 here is CASSLMNRGPYEQYF. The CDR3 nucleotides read TGTGCCAGCAGCCTTATGAACAGGGGGCCCTACGAGCAGTACTTC.

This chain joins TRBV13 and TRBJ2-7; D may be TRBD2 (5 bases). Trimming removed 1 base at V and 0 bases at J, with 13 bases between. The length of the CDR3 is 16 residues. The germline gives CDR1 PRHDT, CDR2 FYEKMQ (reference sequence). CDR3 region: CASSLEPGRGSYEQYF. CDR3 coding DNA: TGTGCCAGCAGCTTAGAACCGGGTCGGGGCTCCTACGAGCAGTACTTC.

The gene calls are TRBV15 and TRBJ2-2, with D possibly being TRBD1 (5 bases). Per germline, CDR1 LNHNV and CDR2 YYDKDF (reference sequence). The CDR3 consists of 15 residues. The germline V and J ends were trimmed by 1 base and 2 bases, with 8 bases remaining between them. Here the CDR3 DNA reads TGTGCCACCAGCAGAGGGGGCCGCAACACCGGGGAGCTGTTTTTT. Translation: CATSRGGRNTGELFF.

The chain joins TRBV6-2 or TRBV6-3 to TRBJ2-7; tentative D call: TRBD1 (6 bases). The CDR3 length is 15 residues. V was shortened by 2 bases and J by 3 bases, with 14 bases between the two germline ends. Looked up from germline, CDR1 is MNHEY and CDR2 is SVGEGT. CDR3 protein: CASSYAHGQYYEQYF. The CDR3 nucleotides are TGTGCCAGCAGTTACGCGCATGGACAGTACTACGAGCAGTACTTC.

The CDR3 sequence is CASRYGGNTIYF. The CDR3 nucleotides read TGTGCCAGCAGGTACGGCGGAAACACCATATATTTT. The chain carries TRBV6-6 and TRBJ1-3, with D unresolved. V was clipped by 6 bases and J by 4 bases, with 7 bases between them. The CDR3 runs 12 residues. From germline, CDR1 is MNHNY and CDR2 SVGAGI (reference sequence).

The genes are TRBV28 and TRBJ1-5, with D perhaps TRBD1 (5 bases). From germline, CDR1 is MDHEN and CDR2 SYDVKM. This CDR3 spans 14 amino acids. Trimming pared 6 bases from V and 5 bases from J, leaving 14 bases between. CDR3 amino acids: CASRNGGFDQPQHF. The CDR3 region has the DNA TGTGCCAGCAGGAACGGGGGGTTTGATCAGCCCCAGCATTTT.

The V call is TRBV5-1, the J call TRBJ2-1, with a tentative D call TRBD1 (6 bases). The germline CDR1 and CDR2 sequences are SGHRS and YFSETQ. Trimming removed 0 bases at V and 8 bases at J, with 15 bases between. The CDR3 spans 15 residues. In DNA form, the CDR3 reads TGCGCCAGCAGCTTGGAAGGGACACCGGGCCATGAGCAGTTCTTC. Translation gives CASSLEGTPGHEQFF.

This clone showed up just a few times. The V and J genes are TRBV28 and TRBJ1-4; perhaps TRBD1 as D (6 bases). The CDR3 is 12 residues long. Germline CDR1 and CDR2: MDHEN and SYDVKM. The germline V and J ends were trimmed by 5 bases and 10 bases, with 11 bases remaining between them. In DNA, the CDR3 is TGTGCCAGCAGTAGGGAGGGGGGAAAACTGTTTTTT. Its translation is CASSREGGKLFF.

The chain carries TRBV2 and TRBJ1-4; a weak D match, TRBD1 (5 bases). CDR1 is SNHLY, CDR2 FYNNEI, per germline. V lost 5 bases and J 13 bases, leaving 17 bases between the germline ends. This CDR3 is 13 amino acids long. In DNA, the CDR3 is TGTGCCAGCAGTACCTGGGGCTTAGGGGTACTGTTTTTT. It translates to CASSTWGLGVLFF.

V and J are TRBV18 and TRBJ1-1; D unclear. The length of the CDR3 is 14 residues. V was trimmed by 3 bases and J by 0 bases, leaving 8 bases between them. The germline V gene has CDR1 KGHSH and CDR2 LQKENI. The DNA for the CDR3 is TGTGCCAGCTCACCTCGTCAGTTGAACACTGAAGCTTTCTTT. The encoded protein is CASSPRQLNTEAFF.

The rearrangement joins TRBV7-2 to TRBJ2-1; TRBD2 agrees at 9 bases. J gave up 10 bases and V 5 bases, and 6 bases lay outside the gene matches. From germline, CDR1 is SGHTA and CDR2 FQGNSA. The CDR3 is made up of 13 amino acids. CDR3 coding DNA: TGTGCCAGCAGCGTGCGGCGGGAGGGGGAGCAGTTCTTC. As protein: CASSVRREGEQFF.